Sequencing of this T cell receptor (beta chain) was carried out in a study of blood T cell repertoires in COVID-19. The germline gives CDR1 SGHTA, CDR2 FQGNSA. Deletions cut 4 bases from V and 3 bases from J, with 13 bases between. CDR3 size: 15 residues. Participants were aged about 18 to 90 years from approximately 23 US areas. Grouping used clinical history reported by participants in a survey and questionnaire. Cohort 3 donors were reported recovered after two negative PCRs, clearance, or symptom resolution. In the original workflow: Quantification of nucleated cells was approximated via reference gene primer amplification. Libraries were prepared by immunoSEQ multiplex PCR; TCRdb keeps only in-frame clonotypes and omits some of them. The DNA gave D and trimming, while V, J and clone size come from that table. Of about 390,000 clones listed, 87% were seen once; the top ten hold roughly 10%.

This receptor was taken from a woman aged 50 to 60 who had recovered from COVID-19. The chain is built from TRBV7-2 and TRBJ1-5; TRBD1 is a possible D gene (5 bases). The sample taken for sequencing was PBMCs or T cells enriched from blood (not recorded which). Here the CDR3 DNA reads TGTGCCAGCAGCTCCGCACAGGTCCCCAATCAGCCCCAGCATTTT. Encoded protein: CASSSAQVPNQPQHF.